Shown below are 3 T cell receptor beta chains from a single sample sequenced in a study of blood T cell repertoires in COVID-19. Clones were read by immunoSEQ multiplex PCR, and TCRdb kept only the in-frame ones, dropping some. The sample yields under 200,000 clones, roughly 80% seen once. Sample: PBMCs or T cells enriched from blood (not recorded which). The origin of the receptors is a woman aged 35 to 49 with acute COVID-19.

The V gene is TRBV28, the J gene TRBJ2-6, with D maybe TRBD2 (5 bases). This CDR3 has 16 amino acids. V shed 7 bases and J shed 1 base, with 14 bases lying between them. Germline loops: CDR1 MDHEN, CDR2 SYDVKM. CDR3 amino acids: CASKLEARSGANVLTF. DNA for the CDR3: TGTGCCAGCAAGCTGGAGGCGCGGTCTGGGGCCAACGTCCTGACTTTC. The whole variable domain, filled in from reference TRBV28 and TRBJ2-6, reads DVKVTQSSRYLVKRTGEKVFLECVQDMDHENMFWYRQDPGLGLRLIYFSYDVKMKEKGDIPEGYSVSREKKERFSLILESASTNQTSMYLCASKLEARSGANVLTFGAGSRLTVL.

The chain uses TRBV20-1 and TRBJ2-7; TRBD2 aligns across 8 bases. Trimming cost V 6 bases and J 2 bases; bases outside gene matches: 9. The CDR3 contains 14 residues. CDR1 is DFQATT and CDR2 is SNEGSKA in the germline V gene (reference sequence). CDR3 sequence: CSASTSGGTYEQYF. The CDR3 coding sequence is TGCAGTGCGAGTACTAGCGGAGGTACCTACGAGCAGTACTTC.

The chain links TRBV28 to TRBJ1-3; D uncertain. The ends were cut back, 5 bases at V and 0 bases at J, with 14 bases in the middle. Per germline, CDR1 MDHEN and CDR2 SYDVKM. CDR3 length equals 16 residues. The CDR3: CASSTGSFNSGNTIYF. CDR3 nucleotides: TGTGCCAGCAGTACGGGGTCCTTCAACTCTGGAAACACCATATATTTT.